The 2 T cell receptor beta chains reported below all come from one sample, sequenced in a study of glioma-infiltrating T cells after dendritic cell vaccination. Some clones are missing from TCRdb's copy, which holds only in-frame ones; the method was immunoSEQ multiplex PCR. The sample yields about 65,000 clones, 86% seen once. As to time point: after dendritic cell vaccination, including at tumor progression/relapse. This specimen consisted of blood, obtained after dendritic cell vaccination. The receptor source for this set is a human donor with glioblastoma.

The J gene is TRBJ1-1, the V gene TRBV9, with 8 bases lining up with TRBD1. This CDR3 has 17 residues. The junction had 11 bases not matched to a gene; V was cut back by 4 bases and J by 0 bases. Germline V gene sequence: CDR1 SGDLS, CDR2 YYNGEE. The DNA of the CDR3 is TGTGCCAGCAGCCCAACAGGGGGTAGGGTCGTGAACACTGAAGCTTTCTTT. This sequence encodes CASSPTGGRVVNTEAFF.

The V gene is TRBV4-1, the J gene TRBJ1-1, with a possible D match to TRBD1 (5 bases). Trimming pared 0 bases from V and 3 bases from J, leaving 14 bases between. The CDR3 length is 16 residues. Germline V lookup: CDR1 MGHRA, CDR2 YSYEKL. CDR3 region: CASSQDWVGDYTEAFF. CDR3 sequence (DNA): TGCGCCAGCAGCCAAGATTGGGTGGGGGACTACACTGAAGCTTTCTTT.